This is a list of T cell receptor beta chains from one sample in a study of naive and memory T cell subsets. Each CDR3 protein gets one entry after TCRdb re-called the UMI-ligation and nested PCR reads with MiXCR. The sample shows over 130,000 distinct CDR3 sequences, about a fifth of them seen only once. The sequencing sample was made of naive CD8+ T cells from blood. These receptors were taken from a human donor in good health. The CDR3 runs from the conserved cysteine through the conserved F or W. D genes are given only for firm matches. Some rows mark clone size as missing; the rest say once, few, many or name a class of expanded clone.

J: TRBJ2-1; V: TRBV30; size: few; D: NA; length: 12; DNA: TGTGCCTGGAGTGTATCGGAGAATGAGCAGTTCTTC; CDR3: CAWSVSENEQFF
J: TRBJ1-1; V: TRBV4-1; size: NA; D: NA; length: 15; DNA: TGCGCCAGCAGCCAAGAAGAGGGTTCATACACTGAAGCTTTCTTT; CDR3: CASSQEEGSYTEAFF
J: TRBJ2-7; V: TRBV6-5; size: once; D: TRBD2; length: 17; DNA: TGTGCCAGCAGTTACATGTTCCCTAGCGGGAACACCTACGAGCAGTACTTC; CDR3: CASSYMFPSGNTYEQYF
J: TRBJ2-1; V: TRBV19; size: few; D: TRBD1; length: 17; DNA: TGTGCCAGTAGTATCCCCAGGGACAGGGGAGGTGACAATGAGCAGTTCTTC; CDR3: CASSIPRDRGGDNEQFF
J: TRBJ2-1; V: TRBV6-2/TRBV6-3; size: many; D: NA; length: 14; DNA: TGTGCCAGCGGGGTGAACTCCCGCGTTCGTGAGCAGTTCTTC; CDR3: CASGVNSRVREQFF
J: TRBJ2-6; V: TRBV13; size: few; D: NA; length: 15; DNA: TGTGCCAGCAGTACAGGACGATCGGGGGCCAACGTCCTGACTTTC; CDR3: CASSTGRSGANVLTF
J: TRBJ2-1; V: TRBV9; size: NA; D: NA; length: 15; DNA: TGTGCCAGCAGCCCAGGCGGGGACTTCTACAATGAGCAGTTCTTC; CDR3: CASSPGGDFYNEQFF
J: TRBJ2-7; V: TRBV13; size: NA; D: TRBD2; length: 15; DNA: TGTGCCAGCAGCCCAAGGGGTAGCGGGGCCTACGAGCAGTACTTC; CDR3: CASSPRGSGAYEQYF
J: TRBJ1-2; V: TRBV6-1; size: few; D: NA; length: 12; DNA: TGTGCCAGCAGGTGGGGGGTTGATGGCTACACCTTC; CDR3: CASRWGVDGYTF
J: TRBJ2-7; V: TRBV6-5; size: many; D: TRBD2; length: 18; DNA: TGTGCCAGCAGCTCCTTAGGGGTAACTAGCGGGAGCTTCCACGAGCAGTACTTC; CDR3: CASSSLGVTSGSFHEQYF
J: TRBJ1-2; V: TRBV12-5; size: NA; D: TRBD1; length: 17; DNA: TGTGCTAGTGGTTTTAACCGGGACAGGTTTATAGTATATGGCTACACCTTC; CDR3: CASGFNRDRFIVYGYTF
J: TRBJ2-5; V: TRBV20-1; size: few; D: NA; length: 15; DNA: TGCAGTGCTCCGGTGGGGATTGGGGGTCAAGAGACCCAGTACTTC; CDR3: CSAPVGIGGQETQYF
J: TRBJ2-1; V: TRBV27; size: few; D: NA; length: 14; DNA: TGTGCCAGCAGTTTACCAGGCAGGGACAATGAGCAGTTCTTC; CDR3: CASSLPGRDNEQFF